This T cell receptor (beta chain) was sequenced for a study of blood T cell repertoires in COVID-19. Looking at the study overall: Donors in the United States, Italy and Spain gave samples during acute or convalescent COVID-19.

The CDR3 covers 16 residues. V was clipped by 1 base and J by 3 bases; unmatched bases: 6. CDR1 and CDR2 (germline): LNHNV, YYDKDF (reference sequence). The Seattle patients, enrolled during active infection, were followed longitudinally. Profiling relied on immunoSEQ multiplex PCR, and the TCRdb table lists in-frame clones only, not all of them. This table holds 150,000 or so clones, over 75% found once. The origin of this receptor is a man between 18 and 35 years old with COVID-19, enrolled during active disease. The chain is built from TRBV15 and TRBJ2-3; 8 bases are a match to TRBD1. What was sequenced was peripheral blood. The CDR3 is CATSRVRGHNTDTQYF. CDR3 DNA sequence: TGTGCCACCAGCAGAGTCAGGGGGCACAATACAGATACGCAGTATTTT.